This T cell receptor (beta chain) originates from a study of OX40 agonist ivuxolimab in advanced cancers. Produced via immunoSEQ multiplex PCR; TCRdb's table is partial and in-frame only. Found here are 90,000 to 95,000 clones, 80% to 90% of them singletons; the top ten hold about 1.1%. The study sampled blood at baseline, cycle 4 day 1, and cycle 7 day 1. The sequence was collected from an adult with an advanced solid tumor such as melanoma, head and neck, liver or kidney cancer. The sequences come from CD4+ or CD8+ T cells sorted from blood, collected in a trial of the OX40 agonist ivuxolimab.

The CDR3 DNA sequence: TGTGCCAGCTCACCACCGGACAGGGCTGCCAAGGGGCAGTTCTTC. This translates into CASSPPDRAAKGQFF. This chain links TRBV18 with TRBJ2-1; 8 nucleotides align to TRBD1. Trimming removed 0 bases from V and 12 bases from J; junction bases left unmatched: 10. The CDR3 covers 15 residues. CDR1 is KGHSH, CDR2 LQKENI, per germline.